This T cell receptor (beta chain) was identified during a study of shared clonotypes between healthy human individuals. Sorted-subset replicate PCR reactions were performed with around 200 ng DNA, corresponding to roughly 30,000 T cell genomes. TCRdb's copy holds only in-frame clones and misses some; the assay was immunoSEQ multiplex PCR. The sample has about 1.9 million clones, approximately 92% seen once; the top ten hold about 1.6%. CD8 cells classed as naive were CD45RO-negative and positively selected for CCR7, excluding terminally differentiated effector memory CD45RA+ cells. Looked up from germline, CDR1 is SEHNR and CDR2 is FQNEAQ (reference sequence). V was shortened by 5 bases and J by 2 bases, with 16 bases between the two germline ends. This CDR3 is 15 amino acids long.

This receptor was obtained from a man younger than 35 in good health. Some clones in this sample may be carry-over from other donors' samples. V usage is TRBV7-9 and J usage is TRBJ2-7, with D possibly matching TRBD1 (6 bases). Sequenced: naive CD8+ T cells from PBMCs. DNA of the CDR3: TGTGCCAGCAGCGTCCGGGACACGGGACCCTACGAGCAGTACTTC. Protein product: CASSVRDTGPYEQYF.